The clone carrying this TCR beta chain has more than one count but fewer than ten. Its antigen is as yet unknown. The data were taken from a study of cytomegalovirus exposure and HLA in healthy donors. Across the whole study: Ancestry clustering placed around 81% of several hundred genotyped donors in the Caucasian-associated cluster. General study points: More clonal expansion characterized HLA-associated TCR beta chains than equally common others in a later analysis. The classifier was said to identify cytomegalovirus status with high specificity and sensitivity. The authors enumerated 150 to 200 TCR beta chains as linked to cytomegalovirus.

Germline lookup yields CDR1 LGHNA and CDR2 YSLEER. The V gene end was trimmed by 0 bases and the J gene end by 4 bases; junction bases not matched to a gene: 9. CDR3 length equals 18 residues. The study ran its PCR with 60 Vbeta and 13 Jbeta primers. Produced via immunoSEQ multiplex PCR; TCRdb's table is partial and in-frame only. The sample contains some 170,000 clones, 65% to 90% of which appear only once. The origin of this receptor is a man aged 50 to 59 in good health and CMV-seropositive. Sample: PBMCs. The genes are TRBV4-3 and TRBJ2-2, with 9 bases matching TRBD2. The CDR3 region has the DNA TGCGCCAGCAGCCAAGATCCGTGGCGGGGGGGCCGCACCGGGGAGCTGTTTTTT. Translating it yields CASSQDPWRGGRTGELFF.